This T cell receptor beta chain was retrieved from a study of cytomegalovirus exposure and HLA in healthy donors. PCR was performed using 60 Vbeta and 13 Jbeta primers. Sequenced by immunoSEQ multiplex PCR; TCRdb stores in-frame clones only, minus some. The sample holds about 300,000 clones, 86% seen once. The CDR3 loop spans 16 amino acids. Germline CDR1 and CDR2: WSHSY and SAAADI. V gave up 5 bases and J gave up 3 bases; unmatched junction bases: 9. This clone is a singleton in its sample. The J gene is TRBJ2-5, the V gene TRBV10-2, with 10 bases matching TRBD2. The sequence was obtained from a middle-aged man in good health and CMV-seropositive. Sequenced material: PBMCs. The CDR3 nucleotides are TGCGCCAGCAGTCTGGGACTAGCGTGGGTAGAAGAGACCCAGTACTTC. This translates into CASSLGLAWVEETQYF.